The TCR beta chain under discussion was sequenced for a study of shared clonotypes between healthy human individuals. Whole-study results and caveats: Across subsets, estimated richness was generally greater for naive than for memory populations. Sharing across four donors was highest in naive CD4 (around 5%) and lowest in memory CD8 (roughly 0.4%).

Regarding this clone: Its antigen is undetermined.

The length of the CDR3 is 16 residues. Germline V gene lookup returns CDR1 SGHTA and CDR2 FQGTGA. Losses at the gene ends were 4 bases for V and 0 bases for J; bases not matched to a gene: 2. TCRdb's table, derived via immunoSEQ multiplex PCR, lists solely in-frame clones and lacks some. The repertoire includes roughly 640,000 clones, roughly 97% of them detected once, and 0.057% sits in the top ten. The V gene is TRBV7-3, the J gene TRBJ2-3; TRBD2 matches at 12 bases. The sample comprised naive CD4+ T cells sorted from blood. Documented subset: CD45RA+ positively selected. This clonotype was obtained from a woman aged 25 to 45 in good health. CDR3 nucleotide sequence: TGTGCCAGCAGCTGGACTAGCGGGACTAGCACAGATACGCAGTATTTT. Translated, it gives CASSWTSGTSTDTQYF.